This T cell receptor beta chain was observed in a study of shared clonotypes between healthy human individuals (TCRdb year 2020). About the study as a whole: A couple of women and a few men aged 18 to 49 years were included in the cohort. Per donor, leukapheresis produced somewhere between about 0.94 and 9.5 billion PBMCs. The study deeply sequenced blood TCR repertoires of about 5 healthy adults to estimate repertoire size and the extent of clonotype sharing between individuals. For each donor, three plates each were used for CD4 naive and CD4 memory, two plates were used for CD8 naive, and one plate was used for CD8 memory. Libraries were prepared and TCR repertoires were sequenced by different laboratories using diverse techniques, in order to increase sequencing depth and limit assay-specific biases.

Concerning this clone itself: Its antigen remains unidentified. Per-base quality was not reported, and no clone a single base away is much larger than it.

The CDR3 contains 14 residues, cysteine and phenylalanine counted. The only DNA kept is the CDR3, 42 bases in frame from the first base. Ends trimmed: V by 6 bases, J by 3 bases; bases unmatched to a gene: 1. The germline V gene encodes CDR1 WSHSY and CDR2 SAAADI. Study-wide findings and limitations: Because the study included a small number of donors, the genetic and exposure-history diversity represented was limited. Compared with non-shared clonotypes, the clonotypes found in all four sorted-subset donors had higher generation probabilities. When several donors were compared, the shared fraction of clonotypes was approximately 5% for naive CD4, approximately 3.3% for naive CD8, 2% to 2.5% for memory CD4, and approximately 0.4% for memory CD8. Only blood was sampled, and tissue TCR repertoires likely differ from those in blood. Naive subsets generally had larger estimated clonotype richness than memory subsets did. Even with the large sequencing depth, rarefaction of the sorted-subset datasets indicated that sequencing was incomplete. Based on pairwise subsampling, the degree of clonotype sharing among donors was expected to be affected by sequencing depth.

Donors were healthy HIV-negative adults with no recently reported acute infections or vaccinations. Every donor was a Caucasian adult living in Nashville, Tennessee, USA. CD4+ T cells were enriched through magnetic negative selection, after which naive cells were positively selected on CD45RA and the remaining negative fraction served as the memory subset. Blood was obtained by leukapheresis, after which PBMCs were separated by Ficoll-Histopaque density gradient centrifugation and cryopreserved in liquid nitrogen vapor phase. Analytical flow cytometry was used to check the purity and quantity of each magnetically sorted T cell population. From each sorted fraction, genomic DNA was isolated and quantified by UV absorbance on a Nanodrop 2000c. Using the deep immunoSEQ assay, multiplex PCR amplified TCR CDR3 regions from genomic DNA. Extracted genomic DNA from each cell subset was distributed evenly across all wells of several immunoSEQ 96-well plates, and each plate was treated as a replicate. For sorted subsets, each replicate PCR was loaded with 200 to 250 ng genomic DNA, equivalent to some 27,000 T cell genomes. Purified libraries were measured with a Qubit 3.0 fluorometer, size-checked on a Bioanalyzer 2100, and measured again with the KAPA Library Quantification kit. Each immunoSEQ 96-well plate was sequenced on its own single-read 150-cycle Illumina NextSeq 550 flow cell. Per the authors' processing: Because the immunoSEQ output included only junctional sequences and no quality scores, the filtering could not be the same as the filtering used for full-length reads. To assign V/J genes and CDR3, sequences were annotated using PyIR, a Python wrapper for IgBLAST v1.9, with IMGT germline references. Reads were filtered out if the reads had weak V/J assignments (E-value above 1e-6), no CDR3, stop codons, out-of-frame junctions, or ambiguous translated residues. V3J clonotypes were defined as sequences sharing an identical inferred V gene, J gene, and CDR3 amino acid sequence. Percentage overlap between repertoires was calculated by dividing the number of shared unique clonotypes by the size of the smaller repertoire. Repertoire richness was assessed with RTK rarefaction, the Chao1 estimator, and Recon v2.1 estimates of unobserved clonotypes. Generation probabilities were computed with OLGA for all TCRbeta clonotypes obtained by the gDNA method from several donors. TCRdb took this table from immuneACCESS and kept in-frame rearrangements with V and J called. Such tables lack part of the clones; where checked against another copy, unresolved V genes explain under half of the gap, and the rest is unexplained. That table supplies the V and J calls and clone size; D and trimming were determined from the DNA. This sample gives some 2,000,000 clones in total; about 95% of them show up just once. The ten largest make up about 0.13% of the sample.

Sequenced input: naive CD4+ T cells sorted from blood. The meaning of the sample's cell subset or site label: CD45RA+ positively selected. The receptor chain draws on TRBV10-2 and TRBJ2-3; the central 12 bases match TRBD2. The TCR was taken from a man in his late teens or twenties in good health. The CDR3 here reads CASRLAGGTDTQYF. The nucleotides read TGCGCCAGCAGGCTAGCGGGGGGGACAGATACGCAGTATTTT.